The clone carrying this T cell receptor (beta chain) turned up a few times. MiXCR, run by TCRdb on the RT-PCR reads, gives a single entry per CDR3 protein. The table lists about 960,000 distinct CDR3 sequences, more than 15% of them singletons. These data come from a study of patients and donors after allogeneic stem cell transplantation. The clonotype originates from a human donor who was either an allogeneic HSCT recipient or a stem cell or donor lymphocyte infusion donor (not recorded which). It is not recorded whose cells these are; they may come from a transplant donor. Sequencing was carried out using blood, either unsorted or a sorted T cell fraction (not recorded which).

Written as DNA, the CDR3 is TGTGCCACCCAATACGAGCAGTACTTC. Its translation is CATQYEQYF. The V and J genes are TRBV10-3 and TRBJ2-7; D uncertain. Trimming pared 10 bases from V and 4 bases from J, leaving 5 bases between. CDR1 ENHRY and CDR2 SYGVKD come from the germline V gene. There are 9 residues in the CDR3.